The text below deals with one TCR beta chain. Its antigen is not identified. This sample stems from a study of OX40 agonist ivuxolimab in advanced cancers. General study points: On average, CD8+ T cells had more expanded clones than CD4+.

Sampling of blood occurred at baseline, cycle 4 day 1, and cycle 7 day 1. Only in-frame clones appear in the TCRdb table, and some are missing; sequencing was by immunoSEQ multiplex PCR. The sample contains fewer than 95,000 clones, 65% to 90% of which appear only once. Trimming removed 1 base at V and 4 bases at J, with 14 bases between. The CDR3 is made up of 15 amino acids. Germline V CDR1 and CDR2: GTSNPN, SVGIG (reference sequence). This chain connects TRBV30 to TRBJ2-1, with D uncertain. Sequenced here: CD4+ or CD8+ T cells sorted from blood, sampled in a trial of the OX40 agonist ivuxolimab. The source of this sequence is an adult with an advanced solid tumor such as melanoma, head and neck, liver or kidney cancer. The CDR3 region is CAWSEAGSSYNEQFF. The CDR3 nucleotides read TGTGCCTGGAGTGAGGCTGGCAGTTCTTACAATGAGCAGTTCTTC.